This T cell receptor (beta chain) is drawn from a study of T-cell reconstitution after alpha-beta-depleted transplantation in children. Turning to this clonotype: What it binds is not known.

Overall study results and limits: Surviving recipient cells, namely T cells and thymic progenitors, were the source of high day-60 TCRbeta diversity in some patients.

The length of the CDR3 is 14 residues. V lost 3 bases to trimming and J lost 1 base, with 9 bases between them. CDR1 MDHEN and CDR2 SYDVKM come from the germline V gene. It was with unique molecular identifiers that the TCRbeta library was prepared. TCRdb fed the PCR reads into MiXCR, producing one record per CDR3 protein. The table has around 580,000 distinct CDR3 sequences, approximately 22% seen once; the top ten hold around 14%. The sample in question was PBMCs, mostly from graft donor cells, obtained 360 days after TCRalphabeta/CD19-depleted stem cell transplant. This receptor was obtained from a boy in the first two years of life who had a stem cell transplant for acute myeloid leukemia, so the T cells may come from the graft donor. The rearrangement joins TRBV28 to TRBJ2-5; D might be TRBD1 (5 bases). The CDR3 here is CASSFDDSQETQYF. In DNA, the CDR3 is TGTGCCAGCAGTTTTGACGACAGCCAAGAGACCCAGTACTTC.